The text below deals with one T cell receptor (beta chain). The authors' processing: Amplified reference gene primers provided the basis for estimating nucleated cell counts. Sequencing was performed with immunoSEQ multiplex PCR; in TCRdb, only in-frame clones are kept and a portion is missing. That table gives V, J and clone size, and the DNA gave D and trimming. The sample includes about 94,000 clones, more than 65% of them seen just once. The data originate from a study of blood T cell repertoires in COVID-19. Study summary: The samples span acute and convalescent COVID-19 from the United States, Italy and Spain. Sources were T cells, B-cell-depleted T cells, or PBMCs; the material itself was cDNA or gDNA.

The trim removed 5 bases at V and 8 bases at J, leaving 11 bases unmatched. This CDR3 is built from 15 residues. Germline V CDR1 and CDR2: PRHDT, FYEKMQ (reference sequence). The chain couples TRBV13 to TRBJ1-2; 10 bases agree with TRBD1. Material: peripheral blood. The sequence came from a man aged 55 to 70 with acute or convalescent COVID-19. The CDR3 loop is CASSKRTGGFGGYTF. In nucleotides, the CDR3 is TGTGCCAGCAGCAAGCGGACAGGGGGATTTGGCGGCTACACCTTC.